Listed here are 31 T cell receptor beta chains from one sample, sequenced in a study of blood T cell repertoires in COVID-19. Clones were sequenced by immunoSEQ multiplex PCR, and TCRdb holds only the in-frame ones, with some missing. The sample comprises 190,000 or so clones, 80% to 90% of which are singletons, and 0.7% to 0.8% rests with the top ten. Specimen: peripheral blood. Receptors originate from a woman aged 70 to 79 with acute or convalescent COVID-19.

The DNA of the CDR3 is TGTGCCAGCAGCTTGGGTACACAGGGTAACACTGAAGCTTTCTTT. Amino acid sequence: CASSLGTQGNTEAFF. The chain is built from TRBV7-2 and TRBJ1-1, with D perhaps matching TRBD1 (6 bases). The germline V gene has CDR1 SGHTA and CDR2 FQGNSA. V shed 3 bases and J shed 2 bases, with 13 bases lying between them. This CDR3 contains 15 residues.

The genes are TRBV7-8 and TRBJ1-1; TRBD1 matches 7 bases. The CDR3 covers 15 residues. Germline CDR1 is SGHVS and CDR2 is FQNEAQ. Trimming removed 5 bases from V and 3 bases from J; junction bases left unmatched: 9. Here the CDR3 reads CASSTQGRGHTEAFF. CDR3 sequence (DNA): TGTGCCAGCAGCACCCAAGGTAGGGGGCACACTGAAGCTTTCTTT. Based on the CDR3 plus reference TRBV7-8 and TRBJ1-1, the full variable domain is GAGVSQSPRYKVAKRGQDVALRCDPISGHVSLFWYQQALGQGPEFLTYFQNEAQLDKSGLPSDRFFAERPEGSVSTLKIQRTQQEDSAVYLCASSTQGRGHTEAFFGQGTRLTVV.

This rearrangement joins TRBV6-5 to TRBJ2-7, with 7 bases that match TRBD2. The CDR3 is 15 amino acids. Germline V gene sequence: CDR1 MNHEY, CDR2 SVGAGI. Trimming cost V 2 bases and J 2 bases; bases outside gene matches: 6. The CDR3 DNA reads TGTGCCAGCAGTTACGGCGGGAGTACCCCCTACGAGCAGTACTTC. Its translation: CASSYGGSTPYEQYF.

V usage is TRBV6-4 and J usage is TRBJ2-1; TRBD1 is a possible D gene (6 bases). Trimming left V 6 bases short and J 4 bases short, with 16 bases between. CDR1 is MRHNA and CDR2 is SNTAGT in the germline V gene. The CDR3 is 15 residues long. The CDR3 DNA reads TGTGCCAGCAGCGAACAGGGAATGGCTTACAATGAGCAGTTCTTC. The encoded protein is CASSEQGMAYNEQFF.

V and J are TRBV5-4 and TRBJ2-7; weak D call: TRBD1 (5 bases). CDR1 and CDR2 (germline): SGHNT, YYREEE (reference sequence). The CDR3 totals 15 residues. V shed 4 bases and J shed 5 bases, with 19 bases lying between them. Here the CDR3 reads CASSHYRQGLDEQYF. CDR3 nucleotide sequence: TGTGCCAGCAGCCATTATCGGCAGGGATTGGACGAGCAGTACTTC.

The chain uses TRBV18 and TRBJ1-4; 7 bases line up with TRBD1. The germline V gene encodes CDR1 KGHSH and CDR2 LQKENI. V was pared by 1 base and J by 5 bases, with 7 bases of the junction left unmatched. CDR3 length equals 16 residues. The CDR3, as DNA: TGTGCCAGCTCACCACGACGAGGGGGCTCGAATGAAAAACTGTTTTTT. Amino acid sequence: CASSPRRGGSNEKLFF.

V and J are TRBV29-1 and TRBJ1-2; 7 bases align to TRBD1. This CDR3 has 13 residues. Per the germline V gene, CDR1 is SQVTM and CDR2 is ANQGSEA. With 6 bases clipped from V and 7 bases from J, the junction kept 11 bases outside the gene matches. CDR3 loop: CSVTSTGFFGYTF. As DNA, the CDR3 is TGCAGCGTGACGTCGACAGGGTTCTTTGGCTACACCTTC.

This clone has just a few counts. The V and J genes are TRBV5-6 and TRBJ1-1, with no clear D. The germline gives CDR1 SGHDT, CDR2 YYEEEE. V dropped 3 bases and J dropped 4 bases, with 13 bases sitting between them. CDR3 length: 14 residues. The CDR3 coding sequence is TGTGCCAGCAGCTCGAAATTAGGAGGCACTGAAGCTTTCTTT. It is translated as CASSSKLGGTEAFF.

J is TRBJ1-1 and V is TRBV7-2; 8 positions match TRBD1. After removal of 1 base from V and 5 bases from J, the junction contained 12 bases not matched to a gene. This CDR3 region has 17 residues. Germline CDR1 is SGHTA and CDR2 is FQGNSA. The CDR3 protein is CASSLDTRQGKRTEAFF. The CDR3 bases are TGTGCCAGCAGCTTAGATACGAGACAGGGGAAAAGAACTGAAGCTTTCTTT.

A word on this clone: Relative to the germline gene, one junction end is altered; a read error may explain this. V gene TRBV29-1 combines with J gene TRBJ1-2, with D possibly matching TRBD1 (5 bases). This CDR3 is 11 amino acids long. CDR1 SQVTM and CDR2 ANQGSEA come from the germline V gene. CDR3 sequence reads: CSVDQGAGPYF. As DNA, the CDR3 is TGCAGCGTTGATCAAGGGGCTGGGCCATACTTC.

The chain joins TRBV3-1 (or the pseudogene TRBV3-2) to TRBJ1-5; D is uncertain. The CDR3 runs to 14 residues. Trimming took 3 bases from V and 4 from J, leaving 10 bases between them. Germline CDR1 reads LGHDT; CDR2 reads YNNKEL (reference sequence). The CDR3: CASSQRSSNQPQHF. The CDR3 nucleotides read TGTGCCAGCAGCCAGCGTTCTTCTAATCAGCCCCAGCATTTT.

This chain links TRBV4-2 with TRBJ1-5; D remains ambiguous. From germline, CDR1 is LGHNA and CDR2 YNFKEQ. The ends were cut back, 0 bases at V and 7 bases at J, with 13 bases in the middle. This CDR3 spans 15 amino acids. As DNA, the CDR3 is TGTGCCAGCAGCCAAGATTTGGGCCCCGGACAGCCCCAGCATTTT. Amino acid sequence: CASSQDLGPGQPQHF.

The chain combines TRBV18 with TRBJ2-5, with a weak D call TRBD1 (6 bases). The ends were cut back, 1 base at V and 5 bases at J, with 11 bases in the middle. The CDR3 length is 14 residues. The germline CDR1 and CDR2 sequences are KGHSH and LQKENI. In nucleotides, the CDR3 is TGTGCCAGCTCACCACAGCAGGGGTCGGAGACCCAGTACTTC. Protein: CASSPQQGSETQYF. The complete variable domain, with remaining parts taken from reference TRBV18 and TRBJ2-5, reads NAGVMQNPRHLVRRRGQEARLRCSPMKGHSHVYWYRQLPEEGLKFMVYLQKENIIDESGMPKERFSAEFPKEGPSILRIQQVVRGDSAAYFCASSPQQGSETQYFGPGTRLLVL.

This clone was detected once. The chain uses TRBV5-8 and TRBJ2-5; 9 bases agree with TRBD1. Germline V gene data show CDR1 as SGHTS and CDR2 as YDEGEE. Germline trimming cut 3 bases from V and 4 bases from J; bases unmatched to any gene: 7. There are 15 residues in the CDR3. The CDR3 region has the DNA TGTGCCAGCAGCTCGGGACAGGGTATGGGAGAGACCCAGTACTTC. Residues: CASSSGQGMGETQYF.

This clone was picked up a small number of times. The chain carries TRBV11-2 and TRBJ2-1; possible D gene TRBD1, 5 bases. Deletions cut 3 bases from V and 4 bases from J, with 7 bases between. The CDR3 runs 13 residues. Germline-derived CDR1 and CDR2 are SGHAT and FQNNGV. The chain's CDR3 is CASSLGRYNEQFF. The CDR3, as DNA: TGTGCCAGCAGCTTGGGGCGGTACAATGAGCAGTTCTTC.

The chain is built from TRBV6-2 or TRBV6-3 and TRBJ1-5; 8 bases are shared with TRBD1. This CDR3 is built from 15 residues. Losses at the gene ends were 2 bases for V and 3 bases for J; bases not matched to a gene: 3. Germline CDR1 MNHEY, CDR2 SVGEGT. The CDR3 DNA reads as TGTGCCAGCAGTTACCGGACAGGGCTCAATCAGCCCCAGCATTTT. It specifies CASSYRTGLNQPQHF.

V usage is TRBV7-2 and J usage is TRBJ2-3; D possibly corresponds to TRBD2 (6 bases). This CDR3 region has 14 residues. Germline values: CDR1 SGHTA, CDR2 FQGNSA. V lost 8 bases and J 1 base, leaving 13 bases between the germline ends. This chain's CDR3 is CASGGMVGTDTQYF. The DNA for the CDR3 is TGTGCCAGCGGGGGGATGGTCGGCACAGATACGCAGTATTTT.

With respect to this clone: Other DNA sequences from this sample encode an identical CDR3 as well. The V and J genes are TRBV12-3 or TRBV12-4 and TRBJ2-7; 7 bases align to TRBD1. The CDR3 is 13 residues long. The J segment lost 2 bases and the V segment lost 5 bases, leaving 3 bases of the junction unmatched. In DNA form, the CDR3 reads TGTGCCAGCAGTCGACAGGGTCCCTACGAGCAGTACTTC. It codes for CASSRQGPYEQYF.

This sequence joins TRBV2 and TRBJ1-5; tentative D call: TRBD1 (6 bases). The CDR3 spans 13 residues. The V end was cut by 8 bases, the J end by 3 bases, with 11 bases between. In germline, CDR1 is SNHLY, CDR2 FYNNEI. The CDR3 DNA reads as TGTGCCAGCCTCCGGGACAACAATCAGCCCCAGCATTTT. This codes for CASLRDNNQPQHF.

This sequence joins TRBV29-1 and TRBJ2-7; 7 positions agree with TRBD1. Per the germline V gene, CDR1 is SQVTM and CDR2 is ANQGSEA. Trimming removed 4 bases from V and 6 bases from J; junction bases left unmatched: 9. This CDR3 has 13 amino acids. Here the CDR3 DNA reads TGCAGCGTTGGGCAGGGGGTTACGGTCGAGCAGTACTTC. Its translation is CSVGQGVTVEQYF.

The V and J genes are TRBV2 and TRBJ2-1; D possibly corresponds to TRBD2 (5 bases). Germline loops: CDR1 SNHLY, CDR2 FYNNEI. V shed 6 bases and J shed 10 bases, with 13 bases lying between them. The CDR3 contains 12 residues. In DNA form, the CDR3 reads TGTGCCAGCAGCCCGGACTTGGGGGAGCAGTTCTTC. Its translation is CASSPDLGEQFF.

The chain has TRBV18 and TRBJ2-5, with 8 bases aligning to TRBD1. The CDR3 is made up of 13 amino acids. Trimming took 6 bases from V and 3 from J; bases not matched to a gene: 3. The V gene's germline CDR1 is KGHSH and CDR2 LQKENI. CDR3 DNA: TGTGCCAGCTCCGGACAGGGTAAAGAGACCCAGTACTTC. Amino acid sequence: CASSGQGKETQYF.

J is TRBJ2-5 and V is TRBV5-4, with unresolved D. The V end was cut by 0 bases, the J end by 3 bases, with 9 bases between. The CDR3 extends over 14 amino acids. Germline CDR1 is SGHNT and CDR2 is YYREEE (reference sequence). In DNA form, the CDR3 reads TGTGCCAGCAGCTTGGCCTACGGAGAAGAGACCCAGTACTTC. Amino acids: CASSLAYGEETQYF.

The V and J genes are TRBV5-1 and TRBJ2-2, with D perhaps TRBD1 (6 bases). V lost 1 base and J 4 bases, leaving 11 bases between the germline ends. This CDR3 contains 15 residues. Per germline, CDR1 SGHRS and CDR2 YFSETQ. The CDR3 is CASSLSGAGTGELFF. The CDR3, as DNA: TGCGCCAGCAGCTTGTCAGGGGCTGGCACCGGGGAGCTGTTTTTT.

The chain employs TRBV7-9 and TRBJ2-1; D not resolved. Germline CDR1 reads SEHNR; CDR2 reads FQNEAQ (reference sequence). The CDR3 has 13 residues. Trimming took 8 bases from V and 0 from J, leaving 8 bases between them. DNA for the CDR3: TGTGCCAGCGGGCCGAGCTCCTACAATGAGCAGTTCTTC. Translating it yields CASGPSSYNEQFF.

The chain has TRBV5-6 and TRBJ2-4; TRBD2 aligns across 7 bases. The CDR3 has 17 residues. Germline CDR1 and CDR2: SGHDT and YYEEEE. J gave up 6 bases and V 0 bases, and 12 bases lay outside the gene matches. The CDR3 sequence: CASSLVVGGSAGNIQYF. The CDR3 DNA reads TGTGCCAGCAGCTTGGTGGTCGGCGGGAGTGCGGGAAACATTCAGTACTTC.

V usage is TRBV6-2 or TRBV6-3 and J usage is TRBJ1-5, with no clear D. Trimming removed 0 bases at V and 1 base at J, with 7 bases between. The CDR3 consists of 15 residues. Germline-derived CDR1 and CDR2 are MNHEY and SVGEGT. CDR3 residues: CASSYSQMSNQPQHF. CDR3 sequence (DNA): TGTGCCAGCAGTTACTCACAGATGAGCAATCAGCCCCAGCATTTT.

The chain is built from TRBV4-2 and TRBJ2-7, with 9 nucleotides matching TRBD2. This CDR3 comprises 15 residues. V dropped 0 bases and J dropped 6; count of bases not matched to a gene: 6. CDR1 LGHNA and CDR2 YNFKEQ come from the germline V gene. CDR3 loop: CASSQEGLASSEQYF. The CDR3 bases are TGTGCCAGCAGCCAAGAGGGACTAGCCTCTTCCGAGCAGTACTTC.

The chain recombines TRBV7-6 with TRBJ1-1, with 7 bases identical to TRBD1. The CDR3 is 14 amino acids. Trimming at V came to 3 bases and at J to 3 bases, leaving 4 bases not matched to a gene. Germline CDR1 reads SGHVS; CDR2 reads FNYEAQ. For the CDR3, the DNA is TGTGCCAGCAGCTTGGCTCAGGGGGACACTGAAGCTTTCTTT. The encoded protein is CASSLAQGDTEAFF.

The chain uses TRBV7-9 and TRBJ1-1; 7 bases agree with TRBD1. There are 15 residues in the CDR3. J was trimmed by 2 bases and V by 5 bases; bases with no gene match: 8. Germline-derived CDR1 and CDR2 are SEHNR and FQNEAQ (reference sequence). CDR3 sequence reads: CASSIGQAGNTEAFF. The CDR3 nucleotides are TGTGCCAGCAGCATAGGACAGGCGGGTAACACTGAAGCTTTCTTT.

The chain uses TRBV9 and TRBJ1-3; D remains unclear. The CDR3 has 13 residues. Germline loops: CDR1 SGDLS, CDR2 YYNGEE. V was cut by 0 bases and J by 3 bases, with 4 bases left in between. CDR3 in amino acids: CASSVAVGNTIYF. The CDR3 DNA sequence: TGTGCCAGCAGCGTAGCCGTTGGAAACACCATATATTTT.